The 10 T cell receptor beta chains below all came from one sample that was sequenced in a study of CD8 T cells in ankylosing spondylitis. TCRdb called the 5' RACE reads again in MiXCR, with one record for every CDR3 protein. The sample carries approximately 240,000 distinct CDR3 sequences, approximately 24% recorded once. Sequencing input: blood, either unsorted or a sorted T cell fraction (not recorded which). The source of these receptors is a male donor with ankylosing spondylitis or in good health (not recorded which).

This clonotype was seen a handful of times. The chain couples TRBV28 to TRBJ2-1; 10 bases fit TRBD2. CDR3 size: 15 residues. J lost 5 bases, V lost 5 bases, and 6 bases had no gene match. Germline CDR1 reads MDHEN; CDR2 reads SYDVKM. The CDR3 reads CASSAPGLANNEQFF. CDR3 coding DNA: TGTGCCAGCAGTGCGCCGGGACTAGCGAACAATGAGCAGTTCTTC.

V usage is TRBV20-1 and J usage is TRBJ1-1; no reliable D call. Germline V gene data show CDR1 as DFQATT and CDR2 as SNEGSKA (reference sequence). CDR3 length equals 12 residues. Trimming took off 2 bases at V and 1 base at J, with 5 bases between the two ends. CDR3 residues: CSARTSNTEAFF. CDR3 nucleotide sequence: TGCAGTGCTAGAACATCGAACACTGAAGCTTTCTTT.

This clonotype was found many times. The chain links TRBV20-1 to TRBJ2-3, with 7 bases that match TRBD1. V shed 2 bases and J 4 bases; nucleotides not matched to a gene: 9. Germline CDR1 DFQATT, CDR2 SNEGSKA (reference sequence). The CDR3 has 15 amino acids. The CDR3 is CSARPRQGRADTQYF. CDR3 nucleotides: TGCAGTGCTAGACCCAGACAGGGCCGGGCAGATACGCAGTATTTT.

DNA for the CDR3: TGTGCCAGCAGCCAGGGGACTAGCGGGGTCCAAGAGACCCAGTACTTC. Its translation is CASSQGTSGVQETQYF. The chain has TRBV11-1 and TRBJ2-5; 13 bases are shared with TRBD2. With 5 bases clipped from V and 1 base from J, the junction kept 4 bases outside the gene matches. Germline CDR1 and CDR2: SGHAT and FQDESV (reference sequence). This CDR3 contains 16 residues.

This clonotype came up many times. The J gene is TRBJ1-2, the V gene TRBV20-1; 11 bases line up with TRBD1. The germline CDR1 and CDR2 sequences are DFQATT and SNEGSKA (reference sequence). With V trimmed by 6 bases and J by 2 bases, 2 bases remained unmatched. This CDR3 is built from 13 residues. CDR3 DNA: TGCAGTGCCAGGACAGGGGGCAACTATGGCTACACCTTC. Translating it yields CSARTGGNYGYTF.

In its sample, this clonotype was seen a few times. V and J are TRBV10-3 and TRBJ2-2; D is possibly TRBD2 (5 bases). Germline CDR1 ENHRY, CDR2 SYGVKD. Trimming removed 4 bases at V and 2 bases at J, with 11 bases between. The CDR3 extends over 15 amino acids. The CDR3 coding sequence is TGTGCCATCAGTGGCGGGCGATCAAACACCGGGGAGCTGTTTTTT. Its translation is CAISGGRSNTGELFF.

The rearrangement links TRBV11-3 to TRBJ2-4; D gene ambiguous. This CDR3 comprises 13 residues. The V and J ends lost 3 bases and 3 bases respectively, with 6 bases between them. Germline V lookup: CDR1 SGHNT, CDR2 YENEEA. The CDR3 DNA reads TGTGCCAGCAGCTTCGACAACAAAAACATTCAGTACTTC. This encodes CASSFDNKNIQYF.

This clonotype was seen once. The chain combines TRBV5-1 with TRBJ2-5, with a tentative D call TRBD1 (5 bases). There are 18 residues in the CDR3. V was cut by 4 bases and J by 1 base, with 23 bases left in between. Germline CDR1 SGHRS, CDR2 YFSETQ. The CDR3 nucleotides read TGCGCCAGCAGCCCCGGCAGAGTGGCAGGGATGATCCAAGAGACCCAGTACTTC. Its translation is CASSPGRVAGMIQETQYF.

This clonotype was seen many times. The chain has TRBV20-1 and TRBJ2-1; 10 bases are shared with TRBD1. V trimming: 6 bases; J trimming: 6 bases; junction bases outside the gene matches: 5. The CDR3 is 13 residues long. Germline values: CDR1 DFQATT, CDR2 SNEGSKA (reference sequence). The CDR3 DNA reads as TGCAGTGCAGACAGGGGGCACTCCAATGAGCAGTTCTTC. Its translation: CSADRGHSNEQFF.

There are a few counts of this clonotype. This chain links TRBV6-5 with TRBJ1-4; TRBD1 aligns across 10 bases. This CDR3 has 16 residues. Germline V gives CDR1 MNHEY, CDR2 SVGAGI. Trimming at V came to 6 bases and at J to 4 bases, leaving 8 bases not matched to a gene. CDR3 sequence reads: CASSSSTGGGNEKLFF. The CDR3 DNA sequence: TGTGCCAGCAGCTCCTCGACAGGGGGCGGTAATGAAAAACTGTTTTTT.